Listed here is a single T cell receptor beta chain. Its specificity is not known. As for treatment: roughly 11-day PBMC culture with coronavirus spike peptide pools or control peptides (ViraFEST assay). Expanded clonotypes were found by TCR sequencing after peptide-pool stimulation (ViraFEST). An Oncomine TCR Beta short-read assay was used to sequence the DNA from cultured CD4+ T cells. Using its own MiXCR run on the PCR reads, TCRdb lists one record per CDR3 protein. The sample lists around 20,000 distinct CDR3 sequences, 35% to 50% occurring once. The data are from a study of vaccination and CD4 T cells after COVID-19. Study as a whole: Either a CEFX pool, an HIV-1 Nef pool, or no peptide was added to control cultures.

This receptor was identified in a human donor who had recovered from COVID-19. Sample: CD4+ T cells from blood, cultured in vitro.

CDR3 loop: CASSNEVNTEAFF. CDR3 DNA: TGTGCCAGCAGCAACGAAGTGAACACTGAAGCTTTCTTT. This chain links TRBV7-2 with TRBJ1-1; no clear D. Germline CDR1 reads SGHTA; CDR2 reads FQGNSA. This CDR3 has 13 amino acids. Trimming took off 5 bases at V and 0 bases at J, with 7 bases between the two ends.